The 26 T cell receptor beta chains in this list originate from one sample, sequenced in a study of monozygotic twins with inflammatory bowel disease. TCRdb reprocessed the 5' RACE reads and stores each CDR3 protein as one record, lacking DNA. The sample has around 450,000 distinct CDR3 sequences; the top ten hold about 2.2%. Specimen: blood. These receptors originate from a human donor with ulcerative colitis or Crohn's disease, or a healthy co-twin of an affected twin (not recorded which).

The chain carries TRBV25-1 and TRBJ2-7; the D gene TCRdb calls, TRBD1, cannot be checked with no DNA. Germline V gene lookup returns CDR1 MGHDK and CDR2 SYGVNS. The CDR3 has 12 residues. CDR3 loop: CASTGGTYEQYF.

The chain recombines TRBV14 with TRBJ2-3; the D call of TRBD2 rests on TCRdb alone, since no DNA is present to check it. Germline lookup yields CDR1 SGHDN and CDR2 FVKESK. The CDR3 runs to 18 residues. The CDR3 protein is CASSQDTPSGRVADTQYF.

The CDR3 protein is CASSRTTATRGETQYF. The chain couples TRBV28 to TRBJ2-5; TCRdb returns TRBD1, unconfirmable since there is no DNA. The length of the CDR3 is 16 residues. Germline assignment: CDR1 MDHEN and CDR2 SYDVKM.

The chain uses TRBV20-1 and TRBJ2-7. The germline CDR1 and CDR2 sequences are DFQATT and SNEGSKA (reference sequence). The CDR3 sequence is 11 residues long. This chain's CDR3 is CSARDTHEQYF.

V is TRBV6-2 or TRBV6-3 and J is TRBJ2-2; checking the TCRdb D call of TRBD2 is not possible without DNA. Germline CDR1 is MNHEY and CDR2 is SVGEGT. This CDR3 spans 16 amino acids. CDR3 loop: CASIKGLAANTGELFF.

The V and J genes are TRBV12-3 or TRBV12-4 and TRBJ1-2; TCRdb names TRBD1, which stays unverified in the absence of DNA. This CDR3 is 12 amino acids long. CDR3: CASSQPRGGYTF.

The chain employs TRBV10-3 and TRBJ2-1; the TRBD2 assignment by TCRdb is unverifiable without DNA. The length of the CDR3 is 14 residues. CDR1 is ENHRY, CDR2 SYGVKD, per germline. CDR3 amino acids: CAIGTGLNLNEQFF.

The chain has TRBV19 and TRBJ2-3; TCRdb gives TRBD2 as the D gene, but with no DNA this cannot be confirmed. The V gene's germline CDR1 is LNHDA and CDR2 SQIVND (reference sequence). The CDR3 loop spans 14 amino acids. CDR3 amino acids: CASRLAGLTDTQYF.

The chain joins TRBV28 to TRBJ1-1. The CDR3 consists of 14 residues. Per germline, CDR1 MDHEN and CDR2 SYDVKM. CDR3: CVSTVEVEDTEAFF.

The chain has TRBV24-1 and TRBJ1-2. CDR3 length: 13 amino acids. Germline V gene lookup returns CDR1 KGHDR and CDR2 SFDVKD. The CDR3 protein is CATSDTSADGYTF.

The chain carries TRBV7-8 and TRBJ2-3; TCRdb designates TRBD2, a call that cannot be tested without DNA. From germline, CDR1 is SGHVS and CDR2 FQNEAQ. The CDR3 has 20 residues. CDR3 residues: CASSLDSPRPYSPNTDTQYF.

The genes are TRBV6-5 and TRBJ1-2. Germline lookup yields CDR1 MNHEY and CDR2 SVGAGI. The CDR3 contains 13 residues. CDR3 loop: CASSYSTEKGYTF.

J is TRBJ2-7 and V is TRBV7-6; the D call from TCRdb, TRBD2, cannot be confirmed without DNA. There are 14 residues in the CDR3. Looked up from germline, CDR1 is SGHVS and CDR2 is FNYEAQ. The CDR3 sequence: CASSWTRGAYEQYF.

V gene TRBV20-1 combines with J gene TRBJ2-2; the D call of TRBD1 rests on TCRdb alone, since no DNA is present to check it. This CDR3 has 17 amino acids. Germline CDR1 and CDR2: DFQATT and SNEGSKA (reference sequence). The CDR3 loop reads CSARAGGGQGLLGELFF.

The chain couples TRBV28 to TRBJ2-1; TCRdb proposes TRBD1, but this gene call is untestable without DNA. The V gene's germline CDR1 is MDHEN and CDR2 SYDVKM. The CDR3 totals 16 residues. The CDR3 sequence is CASSFRGQGNFDEQFF.

The chain uses TRBV13 and TRBJ1-2; the TRBD1 assignment by TCRdb is unverifiable without DNA. The CDR3 runs to 14 residues. CDR1 is PRHDT and CDR2 is FYEKMQ in the germline V gene (reference sequence). CDR3 amino acids: CASSPIQAWHGYTF.

This chain's CDR3 is CSATPEGEQYF. The chain couples TRBV20-1 to TRBJ2-7; as DNA is missing, the TRBD2 call by TCRdb cannot be tested. The CDR3 spans 11 residues. CDR1 and CDR2 from the germline V gene are DFQATT and SNEGSKA (reference sequence).

The CDR3 here is CSARGGQGNNQPQHF. The chain joins TRBV20-1 to TRBJ1-5; the D call of TRBD1 rests on TCRdb alone, since no DNA is present to check it. In germline, CDR1 is DFQATT, CDR2 SNEGSKA (reference sequence). CDR3 length equals 15 residues.

The CDR3 spells CASSFNPVTQYF. The V and J genes are TRBV5-6 and TRBJ2-3; TCRdb names TRBD1, which stays unverified in the absence of DNA. Germline V lookup: CDR1 SGHDT, CDR2 YYEEEE. This CDR3 comprises 12 residues.

The CDR3 sequence: CASSARDRGTYEQYF. The genes are TRBV6-1 and TRBJ2-7; the D call from TCRdb, TRBD1, cannot be confirmed without DNA. CDR1 and CDR2 (germline): MNHNS, SASEGT. CDR3 size: 15 residues.

V is TRBV6-2 or TRBV6-3 and J is TRBJ1-5; without DNA, the TCRdb call of TRBD1 cannot be checked. CDR1 is MNHEY and CDR2 is SVGEGT in the germline V gene. The CDR3 totals 16 residues. The CDR3 region is CASIETGTGYDQPQHF.

This chain links TRBV7-6 with TRBJ2-3. The CDR3 consists of 15 residues. CDR1 and CDR2 (germline): SGHVS, FNYEAQ. CDR3 amino acids: CASSFQPSSTDTQYF.

CDR3 residues: CSAPTGLQETQYF. The chain links TRBV20-1 to TRBJ2-5; without DNA, the TCRdb call of TRBD1 cannot be checked. The CDR3 covers 13 residues. The germline CDR1 and CDR2 sequences are DFQATT and SNEGSKA (reference sequence).

The CDR3 sequence is CASSVGRGWKAGNTIYF. This chain joins TRBV9 and TRBJ1-3. This CDR3 has 17 residues. The germline CDR1 and CDR2 sequences are SGDLS and YYNGEE.

The chain carries TRBV20-1 and TRBJ1-4; checking the TCRdb D call of TRBD1 is not possible without DNA. The germline gives CDR1 DFQATT, CDR2 SNEGSKA (reference sequence). The CDR3 contains 15 residues. The CDR3 loop is CSAMRGAATNEKLFF.

V and J are TRBV20-1 and TRBJ2-4; TCRdb's D call, TRBD1, is unchecked because there is no DNA. The length of the CDR3 is 13 residues. Germline-derived CDR1 and CDR2 are DFQATT and SNEGSKA (reference sequence). CDR3 loop: CSARTGAGNIQYF.